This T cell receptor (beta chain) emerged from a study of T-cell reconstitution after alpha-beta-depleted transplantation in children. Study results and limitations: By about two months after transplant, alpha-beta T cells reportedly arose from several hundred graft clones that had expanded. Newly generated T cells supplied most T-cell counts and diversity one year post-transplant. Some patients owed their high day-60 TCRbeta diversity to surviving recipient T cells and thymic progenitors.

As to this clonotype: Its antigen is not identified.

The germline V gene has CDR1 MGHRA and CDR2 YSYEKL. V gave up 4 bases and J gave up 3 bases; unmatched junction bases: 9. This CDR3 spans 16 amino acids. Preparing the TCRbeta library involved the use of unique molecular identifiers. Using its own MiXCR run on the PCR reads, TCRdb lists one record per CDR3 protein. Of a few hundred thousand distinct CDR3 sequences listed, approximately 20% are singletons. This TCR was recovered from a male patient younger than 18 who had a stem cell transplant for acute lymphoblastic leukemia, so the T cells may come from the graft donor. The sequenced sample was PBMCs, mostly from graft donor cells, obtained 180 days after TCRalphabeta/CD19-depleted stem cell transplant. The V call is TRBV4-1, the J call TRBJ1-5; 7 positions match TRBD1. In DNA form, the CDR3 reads TGCGCCAGCAGCCGAACGGGGACAGCTTTCAATCAGCCCCAGCATTTT. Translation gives CASSRTGTAFNQPQHF.